A single sample gave rise to the 29 T cell receptor beta chains below, sequenced in a study of CD8+ T cells in alopecia areata. Sequencing templates came from extracted RNA that was reverse transcribed into cDNA. The data were produced by immunoSEQ multiplex PCR, yet TCRdb's version contains in-frame clones alone and is incomplete. The sample has roughly 200,000 clones, roughly 56% seen once. Sequencing was carried out using CD8+ T cells sorted from blood. These receptors originate from a human donor in good health.

This clone has a count of ten or more. The V and J genes are TRBV9 and TRBJ2-4, with 9 nucleotides matching TRBD2. The germline V gene has CDR1 SGDLS and CDR2 YYNGEE. Unmatched junction bases numbered 11, after V lost 4 bases and J lost 0 bases. The CDR3 length is 18 residues. The chain's CDR3 is CASSPRGAGGLAKNIQYF. In nucleotides, the CDR3 is TGTGCCAGCAGCCCCCGAGGGGCGGGGGGGCTAGCCAAAAACATTCAGTACTTC.

The chain employs TRBV6-5 and TRBJ2-1; the D is unclear. The CDR3 loop spans 15 amino acids. Per germline, CDR1 MNHEY and CDR2 SVGAGI. V gave up 6 bases and J gave up 0 bases, with 12 bases separating them. CDR3 protein: CASSLTSSSYNEQFF. CDR3 bases: TGTGCCAGCAGCCTTACCTCGAGCTCCTACAATGAGCAGTTCTTC.

CDR3 DNA sequence: TGCAGCGTTCAGGGAAGAAGCACTGAAGCTTTCTTT. It specifies CSVQGRSTEAFF. The V gene is TRBV29-1, the J gene TRBJ1-1, with TRBD1 as a possible D gene (5 bases). The V gene's germline CDR1 is SQVTM and CDR2 ANQGSEA. This CDR3 has 12 residues. Trimming shortened V by 5 bases and J by 4 bases, and 11 bases separated the two germline ends.

About this clone: Other DNA sequences in this specimen translate into the identical CDR3. This chain connects TRBV30 to TRBJ1-1; no firm D call. V gave up 0 bases and J gave up 4 bases, with 3 bases separating them. The CDR3 consists of 11 residues. CDR1 is GTSNPN and CDR2 is SVGIG in the germline V gene (reference sequence). The CDR3 loop is CAWSVSTEAFF. CDR3 coding DNA: TGTGCCTGGAGTGTTAGCACTGAAGCTTTCTTT.

This sequence joins TRBV4-1 and TRBJ1-1; TRBD1 might be the D (5 bases). The CDR3 sequence is 15 residues long. V lost 1 base to trimming and J lost 2 bases, with 11 bases between them. The germline CDR1 and CDR2 sequences are MGHRA and YSYEKL. CDR3 residues: CASSQVAGANTEAFF. The CDR3 region has the DNA TGCGCCAGCAGCCAAGTTGCCGGGGCAAACACTGAAGCTTTCTTT.

This chain links TRBV15 with TRBJ2-3, with 8 nucleotides matching TRBD1. The J segment lost 1 base and the V segment lost 8 bases, leaving 14 bases of the junction unmatched. The CDR3 spans 17 residues. Germline CDR1 reads LNHNV; CDR2 reads YYDKDF (reference sequence). This CDR3 is CATADRQGRWGTDTQYF. The CDR3 DNA reads as TGTGCCACCGCAGACCGACAGGGGCGGTGGGGCACAGATACGCAGTATTTT.

J is TRBJ2-5 and V is TRBV29-1, with 9 nucleotides matching TRBD1. This CDR3 is built from 13 residues. The V gene's germline CDR1 is SQVTM and CDR2 ANQGSEA. With 7 bases clipped from V and 5 bases from J, the junction kept 8 bases outside the gene matches. The chain's CDR3 is CSAPGQGSETQYF. The CDR3 nucleotides read TGCAGCGCCCCGGGACAGGGCAGCGAGACCCAGTACTTC.

The chain links TRBV9 to TRBJ2-3; D remains unclear. Trimming took 3 bases from V and 4 from J, leaving 6 bases between them. The germline V gene encodes CDR1 SGDLS and CDR2 YYNGEE. This CDR3 has 12 amino acids. CDR3 nucleotide sequence: TGTGCCAGCAGCGGGGCTCCAGATACGCAGTATTTT. Its translation: CASSGAPDTQYF.

The table lists this clone with a few counts. The gene calls are TRBV11-2 and TRBJ1-5; perhaps TRBD1 as D (5 bases). Trimming took 5 bases from V and 7 from J, leaving 12 bases between them. CDR3 length: 13 amino acids. CDR1 is SGHAT and CDR2 is FQNNGV in the germline V gene. The CDR3 nucleotides read TGTGCCAGCAGCCCGGGACGGGGCCAGCCCCAGCATTTT. This codes for CASSPGRGQPQHF.

The chain recombines TRBV5-6 with TRBJ2-5; no firm D call. Trimming left V 1 base short and J 1 base short, with 8 bases between. CDR3 length equals 14 residues. Germline V gene lookup returns CDR1 SGHDT and CDR2 YYEEEE. CDR3 coding DNA: TGTGCCAGCAGCTTGCGGGCCTTCCAAGAGACCCAGTACTTC. As protein: CASSLRAFQETQYF.

This clone was found a few times. The chain combines TRBV2 with TRBJ2-5; the D gene could be TRBD1 or TRBD2 (5 bases each). The germline gives CDR1 SNHLY, CDR2 FYNNEI. V was shortened by 2 bases and J by 5 bases, with 21 bases between the two germline ends. The CDR3 covers 17 residues. This CDR3 reads CASSERLGTHPGETQYF. The DNA for the CDR3 is TGTGCCAGCAGTGAACGGTTGGGGACGCACCCAGGGGAGACCCAGTACTTC.

The CDR3 nucleotides read TGTGCCAGCACCCCGGGAGGGGGAAGGGGAGATACGCAGTATTTT. It yields the protein CASTPGGGRGDTQYF. The chain couples TRBV27 to TRBJ2-3; 8 positions agree with TRBD2. The length of the CDR3 is 15 residues. With 7 bases clipped from V and 5 bases from J, the junction kept 11 bases outside the gene matches. Germline CDR1 reads MNHEY; CDR2 reads SMNVEV (reference sequence).

The CDR3 nucleotides are TGCAGCGTTGCATGGGATCTGAAGCTTTCTGGGGCTGAAGCTTTCTTT. Translated: CSVAWDLKLSGAEAFF. The chain has TRBV29-1 and TRBJ1-1; unclear D gene. Germline CDR1 SQVTM, CDR2 ANQGSEA. The V end was cut by 4 bases, the J end by 6 bases, with 24 bases between. The CDR3 loop spans 16 amino acids.

This clone has more than one count but fewer than ten. The rearrangement uses TRBV4-1 and TRBJ1-6; 7 bases align to TRBD1. Trimming at V came to 0 bases and at J to 9 bases, leaving 5 bases not matched to a gene. The CDR3 consists of 15 residues. Germline V gene sequence: CDR1 MGHRA, CDR2 YSYEKL. As DNA, the CDR3 is TGCGCCAGCAGCCAAGAAGAGACAGGGTTTTCACCCCTCCACTTT. It translates to CASSQEETGFSPLHF.

The chain is built from TRBV6-5 and TRBJ2-5, with D possibly TRBD2 on 7 matching bases. The V gene lost 8 bases and the J gene lost 1 base, with 17 bases spanning the gap. Germline lookup yields CDR1 MNHEY and CDR2 SVGAGI. The CDR3 spans 15 residues. In DNA, the CDR3 is TGTGCCAGCCAGGACGGGGGGCGCTTCCAAGAGACCCAGTACTTC. This sequence encodes CASQDGGRFQETQYF.

The rearrangement uses TRBV7-9 and TRBJ2-2; a weak D match, TRBD2 (5 bases). The CDR3 is 11 residues long. Germline CDR1 is SEHNR and CDR2 is FQNEAQ (reference sequence). V lost 10 bases to trimming and J lost 6 bases, with 9 bases between them. CDR3 nucleotides: TGTGCCAACGGGATGCCCGGGGAGCTGTTTTTT. It specifies CANGMPGELFF.

This chain joins TRBV7-7 and TRBJ2-1; D unclear. This CDR3 is 14 amino acids long. Germline lookup yields CDR1 SSHAT and CDR2 FNYEAQ (reference sequence). Trimming stripped 5 bases from V and 8 bases from J, with 16 bases between. CDR3 amino acids: CASSVSAGEDEQFF. The CDR3 DNA sequence: TGTGCCAGCAGCGTCTCGGCTGGTGAAGATGAGCAGTTCTTC.

The chain combines TRBV6-5 with TRBJ2-7; 8 bases match TRBD1. This CDR3 comprises 12 residues. Germline V gives CDR1 MNHEY, CDR2 SVGAGI. Trimming at V came to 7 bases and at J to 6 bases, leaving 5 bases not matched to a gene. The chain's CDR3 is CASTTGGGEQYF. The CDR3 DNA sequence: TGTGCCAGCACCACAGGGGGTGGCGAGCAGTACTTC.

The table lists this clone with a few counts. The chain joins TRBV29-1 to TRBJ1-2; maybe TRBD1 (5 bases). V lost 7 bases and J 7 bases, leaving 13 bases between the germline ends. CDR1 is SQVTM, CDR2 ANQGSEA, per germline. The CDR3 runs to 11 residues. The CDR3 loop is CSAHLTVGYTF. The CDR3 region has the DNA TGCAGCGCCCACCTGACAGTTGGCTACACCTTC.

The chain employs TRBV29-1 and TRBJ2-7, with 7 bases lining up with TRBD2. The ends lost 7 bases at V and 5 bases at J; junction bases unmatched: 5. CDR1 is SQVTM, CDR2 ANQGSEA, per germline. This CDR3 contains 11 residues. CDR3 loop: CSGLAGDEQYF. Here the CDR3 DNA reads TGCAGCGGCCTTGCGGGGGACGAGCAGTACTTC.

On this clone: Other DNA sequences in the same sample also yield this CDR3. This chain connects TRBV29-1 to TRBJ1-1; TRBD1 might be the D (6 bases). Germline CDR1 SQVTM, CDR2 ANQGSEA. Trimming stripped 6 bases from V and 1 base from J, with 9 bases between. The CDR3 covers 12 residues. The CDR3 coding sequence is TGCAGCGTGGAGGGGGGGAACACTGAAGCTTTCTTT. It is translated as CSVEGGNTEAFF.

This chain links TRBV9 with TRBJ2-5; TRBD2 might be the D (5 bases). This CDR3 region has 15 residues. Germline CDR1 is SGDLS and CDR2 is YYNGEE. V shed 0 bases and J shed 5 bases, with 14 bases lying between them. The CDR3 DNA is TGTGCCAGCAGCGTAGCGGGATCAAACGGGGAGACCCAGTACTTC. Its protein is CASSVAGSNGETQYF.

V gene TRBV6-1 combines with J gene TRBJ1-1; D unresolved. CDR1 and CDR2 (germline): MNHNS, SASEGT. The CDR3 totals 15 residues. V was pared by 2 bases and J by 6 bases, with 16 bases between. CDR3 residues: CASSERGREISEAFF. The CDR3 nucleotides read TGTGCCAGCAGTGAACGCGGGAGGGAAATTTCTGAAGCTTTCTTT.

This clone showed up just a few times. The chain recombines TRBV19 with TRBJ2-1; D possibly matches TRBD1 or TRBD2 (6 bases each). V gave up 11 bases and J gave up 8 bases, with 13 bases separating them. CDR3 length: 11 residues. Germline CDR1 and CDR2: LNHDA and SQIVND (reference sequence). The CDR3 region has the DNA TGTGCCGGGGGGCCAAGCTATGAGCAGTTCTTC. Its protein product is CAGGPSYEQFF.

This clone came up a few times. The genes are TRBV5-6 and TRBJ2-5; TRBD1 matches 9 bases. The CDR3 totals 14 residues. Looked up from germline, CDR1 is SGHDT and CDR2 is YYEEEE. The trim removed 4 bases at V and 5 bases at J, leaving 6 bases unmatched. Here the CDR3 reads CASSLTGTGETQYF. CDR3 nucleotide sequence: TGTGCCAGCAGCCTGACCGGGACAGGGGAGACCCAGTACTTC.

This clone was seen only a few times. The chain carries TRBV7-8 and TRBJ1-3, with TRBD1 as a possible D gene (5 bases). Trimming shortened V by 2 bases and J by 1 base, and 9 bases separated the two germline ends. The CDR3 sequence is 15 residues long. From germline, CDR1 is SGHVS and CDR2 FQNEAQ. DNA for the CDR3: TGTGCCAGCAGCTTATCCGGGACGTCTGGAAACACCATATATTTT. Amino acids: CASSLSGTSGNTIYF.

The genes are TRBV4-1 and TRBJ2-7; a weak D match, TRBD2 (6 bases). The V gene lost 4 bases and the J gene lost 0 bases, with 13 bases spanning the gap. The CDR3 contains 15 residues. Looked up from germline, CDR1 is MGHRA and CDR2 is YSYEKL. The CDR3 region has the DNA TGCGCCAGCAGCCTGGGGACTGCGAGCTCCTACGAGCAGTACTTC. This encodes CASSLGTASSYEQYF.

CDR3 sequence: CASSQSGVEDQETQYF. The CDR3 DNA reads TGTGCCAGCAGCCAGTCGGGGGTTGAGGACCAAGAGACCCAGTACTTC. The V gene is TRBV7-9, the J gene TRBJ2-5, with D perhaps TRBD2 (6 bases). This CDR3 has 16 residues. V dropped 5 bases and J dropped 0 bases, with 16 bases sitting between them. The germline V gene encodes CDR1 SEHNR and CDR2 FQNEAQ (reference sequence).

This clone has a handful of counts. The rearrangement joins TRBV27 to TRBJ2-7; 8 bases fit TRBD1. Trimming removed 5 bases from V and 2 bases from J; junction bases left unmatched: 5. Germline V gene lookup returns CDR1 MNHEY and CDR2 SMNVEV (reference sequence). The CDR3 has 14 amino acids. The DNA of the CDR3 is TGTGCCAGCAGTCACGGACAGGGCGCCTACGAGCAGTACTTC. This sequence encodes CASSHGQGAYEQYF.